Each of the 25 T cell receptor beta chains below was sequenced from the same sample in a study of glioma-infiltrating T cells (dated by TCRdb to the mid-2010s). Sequencer: Illumina MiSeq. The iRepertoire nested amplicon-rescue multiplex PCR (arm-PCR) platform was used to amplify TCR alpha and beta CDR3 regions from RNA. TCRdb ran its own pipeline on the public reads, namely fastp trimming at Q25 and MiXCR clone calling, and kept in-frame beta chains. Each entry is one CDR3 protein sequence, shown with its most common DNA and genes. Recorded for this sample are more than 85,000 distinct CDR3 sequences; approximately 26% of them occurred a single time. The ten largest clonotypes hold 30% to 35% of the sample. Sample: glioma tissue, nonneoplastic brain tissue, or PBMCs (not recorded which). These receptor sequences come from a human donor with low-grade glioma or glioblastoma, undergoing nonglioma brain surgery, or in good health (not recorded which).

This clonotype appeared many times. This may come from a read error, since a much larger clone is one base off. The gene calls are TRBV6-1 and TRBJ2-7; 9 bases map to TRBD1. CDR1 MNHNS and CDR2 SASEGT come from the germline V gene. With 5 bases clipped from V and 2 bases from J, the junction kept 7 bases outside the gene matches. The CDR3 loop spans 15 amino acids. The CDR3 nucleotides are TGTGCCAGCAGTTCCCAGGGGACAGGGCCCTACGAGCAGTACTTC. Protein: CASSSQGTGPYEQYF.

Of note for this clonotype: The junction shows a germline mismatch at one end, possibly a read error. V and J are TRBV18 and TRBJ1-6, with D maybe TRBD1 (5 bases). Germline CDR1 reads KGHSH; CDR2 reads LQKENI. The CDR3 is made up of 14 amino acids. The CDR3 sequence: CASSSATANTPIHF. CDR3 DNA sequence: TGTGCCAGCTCCTCGGCGACAGCTAATACACCCATCCACTTT.

This clonotype was seen just once. The J gene is TRBJ2-3, the V gene TRBV3-1, with D tentatively TRBD1 (6 bases). Germline V gene lookup returns CDR1 LGHDT and CDR2 YNNKEL (reference sequence). CDR3 length: 14 residues. V dropped 6 bases and J dropped 2 bases, with 12 bases sitting between them. CDR3 in DNA: TGTGCCAGCAGACGAACAGGGAACACAGATACGCAGTATTTT. Its translation: CASRRTGNTDTQYF.

This clonotype was seen only a few times. The rearrangement uses TRBV28 and TRBJ2-5; 7 bases fit TRBD1. The CDR3 extends over 15 amino acids. The V gene's germline CDR1 is MDHEN and CDR2 SYDVKM. Trimming removed 7 bases from V and 5 bases from J; junction bases left unmatched: 13. This CDR3 is CASKPGQVRGETQYF. DNA of the CDR3: TGTGCCAGCAAACCAGGACAGGTCAGAGGCGAGACCCAGTACTTC.

At least ten counts were recorded for this clonotype. The V call is TRBV19, the J call TRBJ2-7, with a possible D match to TRBD1 (5 bases). Germline lookup yields CDR1 LNHDA and CDR2 SQIVND (reference sequence). Between the trimmed V and J ends, which lost 7 bases and 5 bases, there was a span of 12 bases. The CDR3 is 12 amino acids. The CDR3 loop reads CASTGQGHEQYF. CDR3 in DNA: TGTGCCAGTACAGGGCAGGGCCACGAGCAGTACTTC.

The chain is built from TRBV5-1 and TRBJ1-2; D call uncertain. The germline V and J ends were trimmed by 3 bases and 6 bases, with 24 bases remaining between them. This CDR3 comprises 17 residues. Germline CDR1 is SGHRS and CDR2 is YFSETQ. For the CDR3, the DNA is TGCGCCAGCAGCTCGTCCGTAGCGGGCTTAAAGTCTGATGGCTACACCTTC. Its protein product is CASSSSVAGLKSDGYTF.

About this clonotype: A much larger clone sits a single nucleotide away, making a read error possible. This rearrangement joins TRBV4-1 to TRBJ2-1; TRBD2 aligns across 8 bases. There are 13 residues in the CDR3. From germline, CDR1 is MGHRA and CDR2 YSYEKL. The CDR3 protein is CAISMGLGDEQFF. In DNA, the CDR3 is TGCGCCATCAGCATGGGACTAGGGGATGAGCAGTTCTTC.

This clonotype was detected many times. V gene TRBV14 combines with J gene TRBJ1-6; 7 nucleotides line up with TRBD1. The junction had 2 bases not matched to a gene; V was cut back by 1 base and J by 2 bases. The CDR3 runs to 16 residues. Looked up from germline, CDR1 is SGHDN and CDR2 is FVKESK. In DNA form, the CDR3 reads TGTGCCAGCAGCCAAGTCGGGACAGCCTATAATTCACCCCTCCACTTT. Protein: CASSQVGTAYNSPLHF.

This clonotype was recorded at least ten times. The CDR3 coding sequence is TGCAGTGCCCTAGTCCCCCGGGGCTCCTACGAGCAGTACTTC. Translation: CSALVPRGSYEQYF. The chain couples TRBV20-1 to TRBJ2-7; possible D gene TRBD2, 5 bases. CDR1 and CDR2 (germline): DFQATT, SNEGSKA (reference sequence). This CDR3 is built from 14 residues. V was trimmed by 6 bases and J by 0 bases, leaving 15 bases between them.

This clonotype was seen a few times. Compared with germline, one end of the junction differs, possibly owing to a read error. The genes are TRBV6-2 or TRBV6-3 and TRBJ2-1; 8 nucleotides agree with TRBD1. The CDR3 runs 12 residues. Germline CDR1 MNHEY, CDR2 SVGEGT. The CDR3 is CSSAGGHPEQFF. Here the CDR3 DNA reads TGTTCCAGTGCAGGGGGCCATCCTGAGCAGTTCTTC.

At least ten counts were recorded for this clonotype. This chain joins TRBV7-9 and TRBJ2-1, with TRBD2 matching over 8 bases. The V and J ends lost 4 bases and 6 bases, in that order; junction bases with no gene match: 8. Germline lookup yields CDR1 SEHNR and CDR2 FQNEAQ (reference sequence). The CDR3 length is 15 residues. The CDR3 is CASSSTAGGINEQFF. Written as DNA, the CDR3 is TGTGCCAGCAGCTCCACGGCGGGAGGAATCAATGAGCAGTTCTTC.

Worth noting for this clonotype: One base away lies a much larger clone, so this may be a sequencing read error. The CDR3 sequence is CSVATLTEAFF. The DNA for the CDR3 is TGCAGCGTTGCGACGCTCACTGAAGCTTTCTTT. The genes are TRBV29-1 and TRBJ1-1; D is uncertain. The CDR3 sequence is 11 residues long. V was trimmed by 4 bases and J by 4 bases, leaving 7 bases between them. Germline-derived CDR1 and CDR2 are SQVTM and ANQGSEA.

The table lists this clonotype with many counts. The V and J genes are TRBV29-1 and TRBJ1-1, with TRBD1 matching over 7 bases. Germline lookup yields CDR1 SQVTM and CDR2 ANQGSEA. The CDR3 runs 12 residues. V gave up 8 bases and J gave up 1 base; unmatched junction bases: 4. The CDR3 DNA follows: TGCAGCTTGGGGACAGCGAACACTGAAGCTTTCTTT. Its translation: CSLGTANTEAFF.

The V and J genes are TRBV6-1 and TRBJ2-1; a weak D match, TRBD2 (6 bases). This CDR3 spans 17 amino acids. The germline V and J ends were trimmed by 7 bases and 8 bases, with 27 bases remaining between them. Germline V gene lookup returns CDR1 MNHNS and CDR2 SASEGT. CDR3 in DNA: TGTGCCAGCACGGCCGGGAGCGGGTCCCCGTCGGGCTATGAGCAGTTCTTC. It encodes CASTAGSGSPSGYEQFF.

This clonotype was seen many times. The J gene is TRBJ2-1, the V gene TRBV11-2; 7 positions match TRBD1. CDR1 is SGHAT, CDR2 FQNNGV, per germline. The ends lost 2 bases at V and 3 bases at J; junction bases unmatched: 7. The CDR3 runs 16 residues. The CDR3 sequence: CASSLSPGTDYNEQFF. As DNA, the CDR3 is TGTGCCAGCAGCTTAAGCCCCGGGACAGACTACAATGAGCAGTTCTTC.

A note on this clonotype: A junction end diverges from the germline sequence, so it may reflect a read error. V and J are TRBV7-6 and TRBJ2-3; D uncertain. The CDR3 runs to 11 residues. In germline, CDR1 is SGHVS, CDR2 FNYEAQ. CDR3 in amino acids: CDSSYGPPQYF. The CDR3 coding sequence is TGTGACAGCAGTTATGGACCTCCGCAGTATTTT.

This clonotype was picked up many times. This chain joins TRBV5-4 and TRBJ1-2; D is uncertain. Germline loops: CDR1 SGHNT, CDR2 YYREEE (reference sequence). The CDR3 consists of 13 residues. Trimming took off 3 bases at V and 7 bases at J, with 13 bases between the two ends. In DNA, the CDR3 is TGTGCCAGCAGCTGGTCCGAGGCGAGTGGCTACACCTTC. Protein: CASSWSEASGYTF.

A note on this clonotype: The missing conserved phenylalanine or tryptophan at the end of this CDR3 makes a read error likely. The chain couples TRBV7-6 to TRBJ2-5, with 14 bases identical to TRBD2. V was pared by 5 bases and J by 3 bases, with 8 bases of the junction left unmatched. The CDR3 is made up of 17 amino acids. CDR1 and CDR2 from the germline V gene are SGHVS and FNYEAQ. CDR3 nucleotide sequence: TGTGCCAGCAGCCCGCCGGGACTAGCGGGAGTAAAAGAGACCCAGTACTCC. The encoded protein is CASSPPGLAGVKETQYS.

This clonotype appeared many times. The chain carries TRBV20-1 and TRBJ1-1; 8 nucleotides align to TRBD1. This CDR3 has 13 amino acids. Trimming at V came to 3 bases and at J to 6 bases, leaving 6 bases not matched to a gene. The germline V gene encodes CDR1 DFQATT and CDR2 SNEGSKA (reference sequence). The DNA for the CDR3 is TGCAGTGCTAGCCGGACAGGGATAGCTGAAGCTTTCTTT. It translates to CSASRTGIAEAFF.

This clonotype has a count of ten or more. The chain employs TRBV28 and TRBJ2-7; D is perhaps TRBD1 (5 bases). In germline, CDR1 is MDHEN, CDR2 SYDVKM. V lost 3 bases and J 4 bases, leaving 16 bases between the germline ends. The CDR3 extends over 15 amino acids. The CDR3 here is CASSFHRTQGYEQYF. The CDR3 nucleotides read TGTGCCAGCAGTTTCCATAGGACACAAGGATACGAGCAGTACTTC.

This clonotype was seen a handful of times. The CDR3, as DNA: TGCGCCAGCAGCTTGGACACAAGCAACACTGAAGCTTTCTTT. It encodes CASSLDTSNTEAFF. This chain uses TRBV5-1 with TRBJ1-1, with unresolved D. Deletions cut 0 bases from V and 2 bases from J, with 8 bases between. Germline CDR1 and CDR2: SGHRS and YFSETQ. The CDR3 extends over 14 amino acids.

This clonotype occurred many times. V usage is TRBV19 and J usage is TRBJ1-5, with a tentative D call TRBD1 (5 bases). V lost 3 bases and J lost 4, with 10 bases in between. Germline CDR1 LNHDA, CDR2 SQIVND (reference sequence). The CDR3 runs 14 residues. The CDR3 sequence: CASSIRDGNQPQHF. CDR3 bases: TGTGCCAGTAGTATCCGGGACGGGAATCAGCCCCAGCATTTT.

For this clonotype: This may come from a read error, since a much larger clone is one base off. The rearrangement uses TRBV4-3 and TRBJ2-7; TRBD1 matches at 9 bases. The J segment lost 3 bases and the V segment lost 6 bases, leaving 9 bases of the junction unmatched. The CDR3 is made up of 15 amino acids. The germline CDR1 and CDR2 sequences are LGHNA and YSLEER. In DNA, the CDR3 is TGCGCCAGCAGACTCTCCGGGACAGGGTACTACGAGCAGTACTTC. Amino acid sequence: CASRLSGTGYYEQYF.

The table lists this clonotype with many counts. The V and J genes are TRBV11-1 and TRBJ2-5, with TRBD2 matching over 7 bases. Germline V lookup: CDR1 SGHAT, CDR2 FQDESV (reference sequence). V shed 2 bases, J shed 2 bases, and the junction held 5 bases outside the gene matches. The CDR3 has 15 residues. The DNA of the CDR3 is TGTGCCAGCAGCTTACTAGCGGCAAATCAAGAGACCCAGTACTTC. Its translation: CASSLLAANQETQYF.

Note on this clonotype: It may be a read error: a sequence one base away is much more abundant. It is likely a read error, because the conserved phenylalanine at the end of the CDR3 is missing. The V gene is TRBV29-1, the J gene TRBJ2-7, with D perhaps assigned TRBD1 or TRBD2 (5 bases each). CDR3 length equals 12 residues. CDR1 and CDR2 from the germline V gene are SQVTM and ANQGSEA. V lost 3 bases to trimming and J lost 3 bases, with 9 bases between them. The CDR3 DNA is TGCAGCGTTGAGGAGGACAACTACGAGCAGTACCTC. This gives the protein CSVEEDNYEQYL.